What follows describes a single T cell receptor (beta chain). What it recognizes is unknown. The protocol attached unique molecular identifiers to individual cDNA molecules. TCRdb redid the calling of the 5' RACE reads with MiXCR, one entry per CDR3 protein. The sample lists under 85,000 distinct CDR3 sequences, roughly 8.7% occurring once. The data stem from a study of early T cells in non-severe SARS-CoV-2 infection. Study background: From unsorted whole blood, bulk RNA was sequenced, and the chains remained unpaired. The study, taken as a whole, reports: A preference for anti-spike CD8 responses marked VDJdb matching, which missed private and CD4 specificities.

The germline V and J ends were trimmed by 5 bases and 6 bases, with 14 bases remaining between them. This CDR3 contains 13 residues. Per the germline V gene, CDR1 is SGHTA and CDR2 is FQGNSA. V is TRBV7-2 and J is TRBJ2-7, with a tentative D call TRBD2 (6 bases). The sequenced sample consisted of whole blood. The sequence derives from an adult who was a healthcare worker with PCR-confirmed SARS-CoV-2 infection or an uninfected control (not recorded which). The CDR3 sequence: CASSQTSEGEQYF. The CDR3 DNA reads as TGTGCCAGCAGCCAGACTAGTGAGGGCGAGCAGTACTTC.